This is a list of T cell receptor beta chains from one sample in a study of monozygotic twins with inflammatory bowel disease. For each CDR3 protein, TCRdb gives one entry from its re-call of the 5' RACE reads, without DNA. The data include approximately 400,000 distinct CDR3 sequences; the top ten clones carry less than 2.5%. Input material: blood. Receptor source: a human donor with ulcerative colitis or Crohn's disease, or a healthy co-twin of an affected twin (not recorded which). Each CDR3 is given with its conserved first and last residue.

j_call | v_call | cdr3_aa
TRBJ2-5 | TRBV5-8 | CASSFVHSMRETQYF
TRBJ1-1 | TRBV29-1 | CSVEDWSRKNTEAFF
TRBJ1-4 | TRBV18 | CASSPLGATNEKLFF
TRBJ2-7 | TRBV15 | CATSRDRWTVNEQYF
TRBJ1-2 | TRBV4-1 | CASSQDSLTRSYGYTF
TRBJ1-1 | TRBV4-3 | CASSLQVRANTEAFFEPAFF
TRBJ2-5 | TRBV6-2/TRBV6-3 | CASSGRSQETQYF
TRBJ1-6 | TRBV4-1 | CASSQTGTLLDNSPLHF
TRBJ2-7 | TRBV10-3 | CAISEGTGTGRYEQYF
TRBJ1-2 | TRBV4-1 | CASSPGQGGRGYTF
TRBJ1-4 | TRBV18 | CASSPLDATNEKLFF
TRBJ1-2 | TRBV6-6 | CASSPLTGYGYTF
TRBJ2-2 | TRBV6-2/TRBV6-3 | CASAGSGRANGELFF
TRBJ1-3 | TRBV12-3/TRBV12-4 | CASTQSRSGNTIYF
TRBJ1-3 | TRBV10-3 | CAISGHSSGNTIYF
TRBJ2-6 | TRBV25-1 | CASTVGGANVLTF
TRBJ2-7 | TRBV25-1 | CASSEFAPSEQYF
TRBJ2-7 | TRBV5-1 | CASSHRQPGRYEQYF
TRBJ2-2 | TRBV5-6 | CASSLLTSANTGELFF
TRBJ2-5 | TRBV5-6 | CASSLAGLGLGETQYF
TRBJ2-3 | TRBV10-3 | CAIRAGSGAGTDTQYF
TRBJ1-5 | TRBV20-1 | CSAKGMSNQPQHF
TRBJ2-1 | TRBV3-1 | CASSQTVNSYNEQFF
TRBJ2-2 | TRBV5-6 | CASSFRGRAGELFF
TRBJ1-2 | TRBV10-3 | CAISEARVNGYTF
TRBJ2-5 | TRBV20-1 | CSARGSGGLIPYF
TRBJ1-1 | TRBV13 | CASCLELGATEAFF